The entry below describes one TCR beta chain. Its antigen is unidentified. Libraries were prepared by immunoSEQ multiplex PCR; TCRdb keeps only in-frame clonotypes and omits some of them. The data contain some 150,000 clones, approximately 86% of them singletons. This specimen comes from a study of cytomegalovirus exposure and HLA in healthy donors. Germline V lookup: CDR1 SGHNT, CDR2 YYREEE (reference sequence). Trimming took 0 bases from V and 2 from J; bases not matched to a gene: 3. This CDR3 is 17 amino acids long. Findings of the study overall: The investigators catalogued 164 TCR beta chains as cytomegalovirus-associated.

The J gene is TRBJ2-3, the V gene TRBV5-4, with 13 bases lining up with TRBD2. This TCR derives from a man between 18 and 29 years old in good health and CMV-seropositive. The sequenced sample consisted of PBMCs. The CDR3 nucleotides are TGTGCCAGCAGCTTGGGGACTAGCGGGGGCCCCACAGATACGCAGTATTTT. Its translation: CASSLGTSGGPTDTQYF. The full variable domain, in which reference TRBV5-4 and TRBJ2-3 provide the parts outside the CDR3, is ETGVTQSPTHLIKTRGQQVTLRCSSQSGHNTVSWYQQALGQGPQFIFQYYREEENGRGNFPPRFSGLQFPNYSSELNVNALELDDSALYLCASSLGTSGGPTDTQYFGPGTRLTVL.